This T cell receptor beta chain appears in the sequencing data of a study of post-analysis software for immune sequencing data (dated by TCRdb to between 2015 and 2017). Study-level background: Relapsing-remitting, secondary progressive and progressive-relapsing multiple sclerosis were recorded as disease courses, and subtype annotation was lacking for some patients. A subset of samples was prepared in parallel using single-end sample barcoding, then pooled and co-amplified after Illumina adapter ligation. The patient repertoires were compared against 11 previously published healthy control repertoires obtained from donors aged about 6 to 26 years. What the work shows at the level of the full study, not this receptor alone: The multiple sclerosis patient group was slightly younger than the control group. Four or five TRBV segments, including TRBV5-6, TRBV5-1 and TRBV20-1, were significantly more frequent in patients than controls. Multiple sclerosis patients had significantly lower normalized Chao1 diversity than controls, a result that suggests substantial peripheral T-cell clonal expansion. Direct clustering with F measure revealed strong co-clustering of samples prepared in the same batch, which led to a batch-effect correction.

The germline V gene sets CDR1 to SGHDT and CDR2 to YYEEEE. At the junction V is shortened by 3 bases and J by 2 bases; bases outside the gene matches: 13. The CDR3 runs 17 amino acids, cysteine and phenylalanine included. The entry retains the CDR3 DNA only, 51 bases that are in frame from base 1. To demonstrate the VDJtools post-analysis software, the study profiled TCR beta repertoires from the peripheral blood of about 13 young patients with multiple sclerosis. The patients with multiple sclerosis were children and adolescents between roughly 6 and 17 years of age. A word on this clonotype: Its antigen is unknown. Within one base of it there is no much larger clone, and no base qualities were kept.

Library prep was done by PCR. TCRdb shows the sequencer as Illumina HiSeq 2500. Unique molecular identifiers were incorporated into TCR beta cDNA libraries to reduce PCR and sequencing biases. Some 500,000 cDNA molecules were obtained per 1 to 10 million input T cells, so each molecule approximated one T cell. The same protocol used for the earlier healthy control dataset was applied to prepare and sequence the patient libraries. Samples belonging to the same batch were prepared together, multiplexed and sequenced on a shared HiSeq lane. In the paper's pipeline: Raw barcoded reads were processed with MIGEC, discarding single-read molecular identifier groups before consensus assembly and CDR3 extraction. Clonotype tables were post-analysed with VDJtools, and diversity was normalized by down-sampling all datasets to the smallest sample size. Repertoire overlap clustering matched CDR3 amino acid but not nucleotide sequences to correct batch-related cross-sample contamination. The public reads were quality trimmed at Q25 with fastp and then assembled into clones with MiXCR by TCRdb, keeping productive beta chains. Each record represents a unique CDR3 protein, reported with the most common genes and DNA among its rows. The V and J calls, along with clone size, are taken from TCRdb and not from the paper's own processing. This sample has about 820,000 distinct CDR3 sequences in its table, and under 70% of those were observed once. Approximately 4.3% of the sample goes to the ten largest clones.

Material: blood. Recombination linked TRBV5-6 to TRBJ2-5; the junction holds 7 bases that match TRBD2. The source of this sequence is a girl aged 10 to 17 with multiple sclerosis. The CDR3 in this case is CASSSTWASGIQETQYF. The DNA is TGTGCCAGCAGCTCGACTTGGGCTAGCGGCATACAAGAGACCCAGTACTTC.